This TCR beta chain is from a study of identical twins. TCRdb processed the 5' RACE reads anew with MiXCR; each CDR3 protein has one entry. The sample lists roughly 710,000 distinct CDR3 sequences; 5.5% to 6.5% were seen once. Points from the study as a whole: Cord blood's abundant beta clonotypes had fewer insertions, unlike memory repertoires.

This clonotype was detected many times. What it binds is unknown. Germline CDR1 reads DFQATT; CDR2 reads SNEGSKA (reference sequence). This CDR3 is 11 amino acids long. The sample consisted of naive T cells sorted from blood. The TCR comes from a man in his late teens or twenties in good health. The chain uses TRBV20-1 and TRBJ2-4; D is undetermined. The DNA of the CDR3 is TGCAGCGTCGGAGCCAAAAACATTCAGTACTTC. This sequence encodes CSVGAKNIQYF.